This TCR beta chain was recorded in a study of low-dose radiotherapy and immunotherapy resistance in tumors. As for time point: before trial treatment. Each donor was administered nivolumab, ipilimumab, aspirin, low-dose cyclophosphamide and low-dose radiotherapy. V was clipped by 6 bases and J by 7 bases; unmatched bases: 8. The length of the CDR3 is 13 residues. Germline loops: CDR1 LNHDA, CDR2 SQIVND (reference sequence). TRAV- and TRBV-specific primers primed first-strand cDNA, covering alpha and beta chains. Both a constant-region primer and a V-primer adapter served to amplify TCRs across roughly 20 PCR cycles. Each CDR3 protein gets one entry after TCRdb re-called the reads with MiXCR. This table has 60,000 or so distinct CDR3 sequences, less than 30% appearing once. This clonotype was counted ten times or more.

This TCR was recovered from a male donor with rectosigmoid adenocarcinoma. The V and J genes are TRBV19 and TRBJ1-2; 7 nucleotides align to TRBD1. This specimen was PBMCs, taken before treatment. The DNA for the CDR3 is TGTGCCAGTAGCCTACAGGGGACGGGTGGCTACACCTTC. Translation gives CASSLQGTGGYTF.